Sequencing of this TCR beta chain was carried out in a study of T cell repertoires in cytomegalovirus infection. Study conclusions and caveats: Based on cumulative public TCR beta family frequency, carriers of CMV plus the relevant HLA were identified.

This clonotype was counted many times. What it binds is unknown. TCRdb reprocessed the reads with MiXCR, giving one entry per CDR3 protein. The sample yields around 490,000 distinct CDR3 sequences, more than 20% seen once. Trimming shortened V by 4 bases and J by 11 bases, and 9 bases separated the two germline ends. The CDR3 is 11 amino acids. The germline CDR1 and CDR2 sequences are SEHNR and FQNEAQ (reference sequence). Sequencing was performed on PBMCs. This clonotype was sampled from a human donor in good health (CMV status not recorded). Some clones in this sample may be carry-over from other donors' samples. This rearrangement joins TRBV7-9 to TRBJ2-4, with D hard to call. The CDR3 DNA sequence: TGTGCCAGCAGCTCGATTTCTCTTCAGTACTTC. This encodes CASSSISLQYF.